This TCR beta chain was sequenced for a study of T cell responses to AZD1222 COVID-19 vaccine. Study context: Second doses at about 4 or about 12 weeks were pooled.

Produced via immunoSEQ multiplex PCR; TCRdb's table is partial and in-frame only. The profile shows some 99,000 clones, 90% to 95% of them singletons. This clone was observed a few times. What it recognizes is unknown. CDR1 and CDR2 (germline): SGHNT, YYREEE (reference sequence). V was trimmed by 6 bases and J by 5 bases, leaving 23 bases between them. The CDR3 runs 16 residues. General study findings and limits: Seropositive at baseline were only 5 to 7 AZD1222 recipients. Sampled repertoires all dated from after the peak T cell response. White British people made up most donors, females outnumbered males, and clonal diversity was possibly underestimated.

Material: peripheral blood, obtained on day 0 of AZD1222 vaccination. The receptor was isolated from an adult in good health. This chain uses TRBV5-4 with TRBJ1-1; TRBD1 might be the D (5 bases). This chain's CDR3 is CASNPRTQGPWTEAFF. The CDR3 coding sequence is TGTGCCAGCAACCCTCGGACCCAGGGTCCCTGGACTGAAGCTTTCTTT.